The rows below give T cell receptor beta chains drawn from one sample of a study of T-cell reconstitution after alpha-beta-depleted transplantation in children. TCRdb ran MiXCR on the PCR reads and lists one entry per CDR3 protein. The sample lists around 490,000 distinct CDR3 sequences; roughly 11% were seen once. Material: PBMCs, mostly from graft donor cells, obtained 180 days after TCRalphabeta/CD19-depleted stem cell transplant. Receptor source: a female patient aged 2-15 years who had a stem cell transplant for aplastic anemia, so the T cells may come from the graft donor. Both conserved end residues are part of each CDR3. The D gene is left open where the match is weak. Not all rows give a size; the values are once, few, many and, for expanded clones, a class.

>TRBV12-3/TRBV12-4|TRBJ1-1|14|.|few
CASSWEGSWAEAFF
TGTGCCAGCAGCTGGGAGGGGAGCTGGGCTGAAGCTTTCTTT
>TRBV12-3/TRBV12-4|TRBJ1-1|14|TRBD1|.
CASRPGGAATEAFF
TGTGCCAGCAGACCAGGGGGCGCGGCCACTGAAGCTTTCTTT
>TRBV2|TRBJ2-6|20|TRBD2|.
CASSRSGTSGSRSGANVLTF
TGTGCCAGCAGTAGATCCGGGACTAGCGGGAGTCGCTCCGGGGCCAACGTCCTGACTTTC
>TRBV11-2|TRBJ2-5|15|.|.
CASSLALGFLETQYF
TGTGCCAGCAGCTTAGCGTTGGGATTTCTGGAGACCCAGTACTTC
>TRBV7-6|TRBJ2-1|15|.|once
CDSSLQIEASNEQFF
TGTGACAGCAGCTTACAGATAGAGGCGAGTAATGAGCAGTTCTTC
>TRBV4-1|TRBJ2-1|19|.|few
CASSQLKVVWGTPVNEQFF
TGCGCCAGCAGCCAACTAAAAGTAGTTTGGGGGACGCCAGTCAATGAGCAGTTCTTC
>TRBV29-1|TRBJ2-1|16|TRBD2|.
CSVEGLTSGTYNEQFF
TGCAGCGTTGAAGGATTGACTAGCGGAACCTACAATGAGCAGTTCTTC
>TRBV12-3/TRBV12-4|TRBJ1-5|16|.|few
CASSFFQGLGNQPQHF
TGTGCCAGCAGTTTTTTCCAGGGGCTCGGCAATCAGCCCCAGCATTTT
>TRBV6-1|TRBJ1-6|15|.|few
CASSVTGTPRSPLHF
TGTGCCAGCAGTGTCACCGGGACTCCCAGATCACCCCTCCACTTT
>TRBV7-9|TRBJ2-1|15|.|few
CASSLGGQGFNEQFF
TGTGCCAGCAGCTTAGGAGGGCAGGGATTCAATGAGCAGTTCTTC
>TRBV4-3|TRBJ2-1|15|.|few
CASSQDSPGYNEQFF
TGCGCCAGCAGCCAAGATAGTCCAGGGTACAATGAGCAGTTCTTC
>TRBV25-1|TRBJ1-2|13|.|.
CASTSGARGGYTF
TGTGCCAGCACCTCGGGGGCTCGGGGTGGCTACACCTTC
>TRBV28|TRBJ2-2|15|.|.
CASRMGAVYTGELFF
TGTGCCAGCAGAATGGGTGCGGTTTATACCGGGGAGCTGTTTTTT
>TRBV7-8|TRBJ2-7|14|TRBD1|.
CASSPTGGLYEQYF
TGTGCCAGCAGCCCGACAGGGGGCCTTTACGAGCAGTACTTC
>TRBV11-1|TRBJ2-1|17|.|few
CASSPLLRWTAYNEQFF
TGTGCCAGCAGCCCCCTACTCCGGTGGACAGCCTACAATGAGCAGTTCTTC
>TRBV7-2|TRBJ2-3|15|.|.
CASSTGGYRTDTQYF
TGTGCCAGCAGCACAGGAGGTTACCGCACAGATACGCAGTATTTT
>TRBV4-3|TRBJ1-2|13|.|.
CASSQGRGPGYTF
TGCGCCAGCAGCCAAGGTCGAGGTCCCGGCTACACCTTC
>TRBV5-1|TRBJ2-5|14|.|few
CASSFQDSRETQYF
TGCGCCAGCAGCTTCCAGGACTCGAGGGAGACCCAGTACTTC
>TRBV29-1|TRBJ2-3|15|TRBD2|.
CSVVAGGWEPDTQYF
TGCAGCGTTGTAGCGGGGGGCTGGGAGCCAGATACGCAGTATTTT
>TRBV19|TRBJ2-1|16|TRBD2|few
CASSMAGGFRKSEQFF
TGTGCCAGTAGTATGGCGGGAGGTTTTCGCAAGAGTGAGCAGTTCTTC
>TRBV3-1|TRBJ2-2|15|.|.
CASSHGTRNTGELFF
TGTGCCAGCAGCCACGGGACACGGAACACCGGGGAGCTGTTTTTT
>TRBV29-1|TRBJ2-1|13|.|once
CSVEGLRYNEQFF
TGCAGCGTTGAGGGGCTCCGCTACAATGAGCAGTTCTTC
>TRBV12-3/TRBV12-4|TRBJ2-3|14|.|few
CASSPTRITDTQYF
TGTGCCAGCAGCCCCACTAGGATCACAGATACGCAGTATTTT
>TRBV28|TRBJ1-2|15|.|few
CALSLSGAAGGGYTF
TGTGCCCTCAGTCTTTCGGGGGCTGCGGGAGGTGGCTACACCTTC
>TRBV28|TRBJ2-7|14|TRBD1|.
CASSLQDRGHEQYF
TGTGCCAGCAGTTTACAGGACAGGGGGCACGAGCAGTACTTC
>TRBV24-1|TRBJ2-2|13|.|few
CATGRENTGELFF
TGTGCCACCGGGCGGGAAAACACCGGGGAGCTGTTTTTT
>TRBV28|TRBJ1-4|15|.|few
CASSYGPRGNEKLFF
TGTGCCAGCAGTTATGGCCCGCGGGGTAATGAAAAACTGTTTTTT
>TRBV12-3/TRBV12-4|TRBJ2-5|16|.|.
CASSLAEGRGRETQYF
TGTGCCAGCAGTTTAGCGGAGGGCAGGGGCCGAGAGACCCAGTACTTC
>TRBV20-1|TRBJ2-7|19|.|.
CSARDGSNRIWGPTEEQYF
TGCAGTGCTAGAGATGGGTCCAACCGTATTTGGGGCCCAACGGAAGAGCAGTACTTC
>TRBV12-3/TRBV12-4|TRBJ2-5|15|TRBD1|many
CASSVDRGLQETQYF
TGTGCCAGCAGCGTCGACAGGGGACTGCAAGAGACCCAGTACTTC
>TRBV11-2|TRBJ2-1|12|.|.
CASGIQGYEQFF
TGTGCCAGCGGGATACAGGGATACGAGCAGTTCTTC
>TRBV27|TRBJ2-1|17|.|.
CASSILGAGSSYNEQFF
TGTGCCAGCAGCATCCTGGGGGCAGGAAGCTCCTACAATGAGCAGTTCTTC
>TRBV10-3|TRBJ1-1|12|.|many
CAIRQASTEAFF
TGTGCCATCCGACAGGCCTCCACTGAAGCTTTCTTT
>TRBV7-9|TRBJ2-2|15|TRBD1|.
CASSLEDRATGELFF
TGTGCCAGCAGCTTAGAGGACAGGGCCACCGGGGAGCTGTTTTTT
>TRBV30|TRBJ2-1|16|TRBD2|.
CASSIPPRETGYEQFF
TGTGCCAGCAGCATCCCGCCGCGGGAGACTGGGTATGAGCAGTTCTTC
>TRBV4-2|TRBJ1-1|14|.|many
CASSQERGWTEAFF
TGTGCCAGCAGCCAAGAAAGGGGATGGACTGAAGCTTTCTTT
>TRBV20-1|TRBJ1-4|13|TRBD1|.
CSARDTGGGKLFF
TGCAGTGCTAGAGACACAGGGGGGGGAAAACTGTTTTTT
>TRBV7-9|TRBJ1-3|15|TRBD1|few
CASSYDRVSGNTIYF
TGTGCCAGCAGCTACGACAGGGTGTCTGGAAACACCATATATTTT
>TRBV4-1|TRBJ2-2|14|.|.
CASSQDGGTGELFF
TGCGCCAGCAGCCAAGATGGGGGTACCGGGGAGCTGTTTTTT
>TRBV7-2|TRBJ2-5|14|.|few
CASSLLYRVETQYF
TGTGCCAGCAGCTTACTATACAGGGTGGAGACCCAGTACTTC
>TRBV20-1|TRBJ1-2|12|.|.
CSATLTSGGYTF
TGCAGTGCTACCCTCACGTCGGGGGGCTACACCTTC
>TRBV10-3|TRBJ2-7|14|TRBD1|.
CAIRAGQGRYEQYF
TGTGCCATCAGAGCGGGACAGGGGAGGTACGAGCAGTACTTC
>TRBV25-1|TRBJ2-7|15|TRBD1|.
CASSDLRAGGLEQYF
TGTGCCAGCAGTGACCTTAGGGCAGGGGGCCTCGAGCAGTACTTC
>TRBV4-2|TRBJ2-7|17|TRBD2|few
CASSQELAGGLLYEQYF
TGTGCCAGCAGCCAAGAGTTAGCGGGAGGCCTTCTCTACGAGCAGTACTTC
>TRBV4-3|TRBJ2-5|18|TRBD2|few
CASSQDFPLAGVWETQYF
TGCGCCAGCAGCCAAGATTTTCCCCTAGCGGGAGTTTGGGAGACCCAGTACTTC
>TRBV20-1|TRBJ2-7|16|TRBD1|.
CSARGGYGDRAFEQYF
TGCAGTGCTAGAGGAGGATATGGGGACAGGGCGTTCGAGCAGTACTTC
>TRBV7-2|TRBJ2-4|15|.|few
CASSLGTVAKNIQYF
TGTGCCAGCAGTTTGGGGACCGTAGCTAAAAACATTCAGTACTTC
>TRBV20-1|TRBJ2-1|16|.|few
CSARGLVMAFYNEQFF
TGCAGTGCTAGAGGACTCGTGATGGCGTTTTACAATGAGCAGTTCTTC
>TRBV7-2|TRBJ2-4|14|TRBD2|few
CASSVLAGPAIQYF
TGTGCCAGCAGCGTACTAGCGGGGCCGGCCATTCAGTACTTC
>TRBV6-5|TRBJ2-2|19|TRBD2|few
CASSYKTTRLAGDTGELFF
TGTGCCAGCAGTTATAAAACTACTCGGCTAGCGGGAGACACCGGGGAGCTGTTTTTT
>TRBV7-9|TRBJ2-3|16|.|.
CASSLTDYELTDTQYF
TGTGCCAGCAGTCTTACGGACTACGAACTTACAGATACGCAGTATTTT
>TRBV28|TRBJ2-1|15|TRBD2|many
CASRNRLAGLNEQFF
TGTGCCAGCCGTAACCGGCTAGCGGGGCTCAATGAGCAGTTCTTC
>TRBV11-2|TRBJ1-2|16|.|.
CASSLDHKASGYGYTF
TGTGCCAGCAGCCTCGACCATAAGGCGTCAGGGTATGGCTACACCTTC
>TRBV4-3|TRBJ2-1|17|TRBD2|.
CASSQDPRGGPYNEQFF
TGCGCCAGCAGCCAAGATCCACGGGGGGGCCCATACAATGAGCAGTTCTTC
>TRBV12-3/TRBV12-4|TRBJ2-2|15|.|.
CASSFYRPNTGELFF
TGTGCCAGCAGTTTCTATCGGCCGAACACCGGGGAGCTGTTTTTT
>TRBV4-3|TRBJ2-1|17|TRBD2|few
CASGGLAGDPAYNEQFF
TGCGCCAGCGGGGGACTAGCGGGAGATCCGGCCTACAATGAGCAGTTCTTC
>TRBV7-9|TRBJ2-1|13|.|.
CASSLGVDNEQFF
TGTGCCAGCAGCTTGGGAGTCGACAATGAGCAGTTCTTC